This TCR beta chain was sequenced during a study of Ad26.COV2.S vaccination and SARS-CoV-2 variants. Overall study: A COV1001 Ad26.COV2.S trial-arm participant provided the sample.

V was clipped by 4 bases and J by 0 bases, with 19 bases between them. The CDR3 contains 18 residues. Germline V CDR1 and CDR2: SGHRS, YFSETQ. Treatment given: some 20 received Ad26.COV2.S at low or high dose, single or two shots; 5 received placebo; per-sample allocation not given. Specimen acquisition occurred on day 63 following the initial vaccine or placebo injection. Here immunoSEQ multiplex PCR was the method, and the copy in TCRdb shows in-frame clones only, minus some. The table shows 300,000 to 350,000 clones, with 70% to 90% occurring only once. Comments on this clone: Its matching antigen is unknown.

Points from the study as a whole: Similar non-spike TCR breadth was seen in vaccine and placebo recipients. It was vaccine recipients, not placebo recipients, who had the higher spike-specific TCR breadth.

Sequenced material: peripheral blood, taken in a trial of Ad26.COV2.S vaccine versus placebo. The clonotype was recovered from a person aged 18-65 years who received the Ad26.COV2.S COVID-19 vaccine or a placebo. The chain couples TRBV5-1 to TRBJ2-2; possibly TRBD1 for D (6 bases). The CDR3 is CASSTGRSEGANTGELFF. DNA of the CDR3: TGCGCCAGCAGCACGGGCCGATCCGAGGGGGCGAACACCGGGGAGCTGTTTTTT.